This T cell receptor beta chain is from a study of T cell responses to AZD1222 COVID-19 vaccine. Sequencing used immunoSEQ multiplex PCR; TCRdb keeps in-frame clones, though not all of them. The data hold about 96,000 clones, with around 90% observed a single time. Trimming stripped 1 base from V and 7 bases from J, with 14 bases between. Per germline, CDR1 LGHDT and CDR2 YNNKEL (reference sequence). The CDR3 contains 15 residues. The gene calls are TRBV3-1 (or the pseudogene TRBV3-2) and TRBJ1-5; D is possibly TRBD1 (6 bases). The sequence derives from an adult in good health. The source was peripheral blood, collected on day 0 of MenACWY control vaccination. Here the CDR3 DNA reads TGTGCCAGCAGCCAAGGCCAGGGGAGGCGACAGCCCCAGCATTTT. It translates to CASSQGQGRRQPQHF.